Following are 10 T cell receptor beta chains from one sample sequenced in a study of blood T cell repertoires in COVID-19. Profiled with immunoSEQ multiplex PCR; TCRdb holds only in-frame clones, not every one. Of 340,000 or so clones listed, 65% to 90% are singletons. The sequencing input was PBMCs or T cells enriched from blood (not recorded which). The origin of the receptors is a woman in her forties with acute COVID-19.

Only one count was recorded for this clone. The gene calls are TRBV6-5 and TRBJ2-2; possible D gene TRBD2, 5 bases. The length of the CDR3 is 14 residues. Germline CDR1 is MNHEY and CDR2 is SVGAGI. Trimming removed 6 bases at V and 4 bases at J, with 12 bases between. In nucleotides, the CDR3 is TGTGCCAGCAGCCTCGGGATATTCACCGGGGAGCTGTTTTTT. Translated: CASSLGIFTGELFF.

The V and J genes are TRBV7-2 and TRBJ2-7, with a tentative D call TRBD1 (7 bases). V lost 4 bases, J lost 2 bases, and 18 bases lay in between. The germline CDR1 and CDR2 sequences are SGHTA and FQGNSA. The CDR3 loop spans 16 amino acids. The CDR3 reads CASSSTNRGGTYEQYF. The CDR3 DNA sequence: TGTGCCAGCAGCTCCACGAACAGGGGAGGTACCTACGAGCAGTACTTC.

This clone has a single count. The chain has TRBV4-2 and TRBJ2-7, with TRBD2 identical over 14 bases. After removal of 0 bases from V and 0 bases from J, the junction contained 13 bases not matched to a gene. The CDR3 has 21 residues. Germline loops: CDR1 LGHNA, CDR2 YNFKEQ. The CDR3 spells CASSQDLQNPTSGGGSYEQYF. CDR3 sequence (DNA): TGTGCCAGCAGCCAAGATCTCCAGAATCCGACTAGCGGGGGGGGCTCCTACGAGCAGTACTTC.

The chain combines TRBV12-3 or TRBV12-4 with TRBJ2-7; 9 bases line up with TRBD1. J gave up 4 bases and V 4 bases, and 2 bases lay outside the gene matches. The CDR3 spans 13 residues. The CDR3 sequence: CASSSTGGYEQYF. CDR3 in DNA: TGTGCCAGCAGTTCGACAGGGGGATACGAGCAGTACTTC.

This clone showed up just once. The V gene is TRBV5-8, the J gene TRBJ2-7, with unresolved D. CDR1 SGHTS and CDR2 YDEGEE come from the germline V gene. CDR3 size: 11 residues. The ends were cut back, 3 bases at V and 4 bases at J, with 5 bases in the middle. The CDR3 bases are TGTGCCAGCAGCTGGCCTTACGAGCAGTACTTC. It codes for CASSWPYEQYF.

V is TRBV7-6 and J is TRBJ2-3; D gene unclear. The CDR3 contains 16 residues. Trimming took 6 bases from V and 0 from J, leaving 16 bases between them. From germline, CDR1 is SGHVS and CDR2 FNYEAQ. CDR3 nucleotides: TGTGCCAGCAGTCGTAACGGGTTAATTAGCACAGATACGCAGTATTTT. Translated, it gives CASSRNGLISTDTQYF.

This clone was picked up a small number of times. The gene calls are TRBV7-2 and TRBJ1-2; perhaps TRBD1 as D (5 bases). Germline CDR1 is SGHTA and CDR2 is FQGNSA. V was clipped by 5 bases and J by 8 bases, with 18 bases between them. The CDR3 is 14 residues long. CDR3 bases: TGTGCCAGCAGCACCCTTGGGGGGTCGAGGGGCTACACCTTC. Translating it yields CASSTLGGSRGYTF. Combining the CDR3 with reference TRBV7-2 and TRBJ1-2 gives the whole variable domain GAGVSQSPSNKVTEKGKDVELRCDPISGHTALYWYRQSLGQGLEFLIYFQGNSAPDKSGLPSDRFSAERTGGSVSTLTIQRTQQEDSAVYLCASSTLGGSRGYTFGSGTRLTVV.

The chain links TRBV19 to TRBJ1-5; 12 bases fit TRBD1. Germline CDR1 reads LNHDA; CDR2 reads SQIVND (reference sequence). The V and J ends lost 4 bases and 6 bases, in that order; junction bases with no gene match: 7. The length of the CDR3 is 16 residues. CDR3 sequence reads: CASSTGTGGAGQPQHF. The CDR3 DNA reads TGTGCCAGTAGTACGGGGACAGGGGGCGCGGGTCAGCCCCAGCATTTT.

The V and J genes are TRBV24-1 and TRBJ2-1; possible D gene TRBD1, 8 bases. Trimming removed 7 bases at V and 9 bases at J, with 18 bases between. In germline, CDR1 is KGHDR, CDR2 SFDVKD. The length of the CDR3 is 14 residues. The CDR3 loop is CATRDRGGLGEQFF. Here the CDR3 DNA reads TGTGCCACCAGAGACAGGGGAGGGCTCGGTGAGCAGTTCTTC.

This chain uses TRBV18 with TRBJ2-7; 7 positions match TRBD1. This CDR3 spans 16 amino acids. Per germline, CDR1 KGHSH and CDR2 LQKENI. Germline trimming cut 0 bases from V and 0 bases from J; bases unmatched to any gene: 5. CDR3 loop: CASSPPGGGYSYEQYF. For the CDR3, the DNA is TGTGCCAGCTCACCACCAGGGGGCGGATACTCCTACGAGCAGTACTTC. Looking up the rest from reference TRBV18 and TRBJ2-7 gives the full variable domain: NAGVMQNPRHLVRRRGQEARLRCSPMKGHSHVYWYRQLPEEGLKFMVYLQKENIIDESGMPKERFSAEFPKEGPSILRIQQVVRGDSAAYFCASSPPGGGYSYEQYFGPGTRLTVT.